This TCR beta chain stems from a study of T cells in Graves' hyperthyroidism and ophthalmopathy. In regard to this clonotype: The antigen remains unidentified. It may be a read error: a sequence one base away is much more abundant.

RNA transcripts provided the source from which TCR beta CDR3 regions were amplified. Using the HTBI primer set, a first-round RT-PCR was run on the TCR CDR3. A single record per CDR3 protein comes from TCRdb applying MiXCR to the multiplex PCR reads. This table holds 600,000 or so distinct CDR3 sequences, around 42% found once. Study-wide findings and caveats: Ophthalmopathy prediction by the model preceded onset by a median approximately 5.9 months. Expanded thyroid clonotypes (above 0.001) were mostly also found in blood.

This CDR3 spans 11 amino acids. Germline CDR1 SGDLS, CDR2 YYNGEE. For Graves' hyperthyroidism to be stable, ophthalmopathy could not progress within 18 months. This rearrangement joins TRBV9 to TRBJ1-2; no clear D gene. Sequencing input: peripheral blood or thyroid tissue (not recorded which). The sequence was collected from a woman under 30 with Graves' hyperthyroidism. DNA for the CDR3: TGTGCCAGCACAAAGGGCCCGTTAATAAGCTTC. It specifies CASTKGPLISF.